The text below deals with one T cell receptor beta chain. The sample is drawn from a study of control samples from healthy donors and cancer patients. Using immunoSEQ multiplex PCR, the repertoire was profiled, and TCRdb retains in-frame clones only, with some absent. The sample contains about 190,000 clones, roughly nine tenths of which appear only once. The clonotype originates from a man younger than 40 in good health. Sequences were obtained from blood.

The CDR3 DNA follows: TGTGCCAGCAGCTTGGGTGGGTGGGGGGCCAACGTCCTGACTTTC. Encoded protein: CASSLGGWGANVLTF. This sequence joins TRBV5-4 and TRBJ2-6; D gene uncertain. CDR1 SGHNT and CDR2 YYREEE come from the germline V gene (reference sequence). This CDR3 comprises 15 residues. Trimming pared 0 bases from V and 4 bases from J, leaving 8 bases between. Complete variable domain (other parts from reference TRBV5-4 and TRBJ2-6): ETGVTQSPTHLIKTRGQQVTLRCSSQSGHNTVSWYQQALGQGPQFIFQYYREEENGRGNFPPRFSGLQFPNYSSELNVNALELDDSALYLCASSLGGWGANVLTFGAGSRLTVL.